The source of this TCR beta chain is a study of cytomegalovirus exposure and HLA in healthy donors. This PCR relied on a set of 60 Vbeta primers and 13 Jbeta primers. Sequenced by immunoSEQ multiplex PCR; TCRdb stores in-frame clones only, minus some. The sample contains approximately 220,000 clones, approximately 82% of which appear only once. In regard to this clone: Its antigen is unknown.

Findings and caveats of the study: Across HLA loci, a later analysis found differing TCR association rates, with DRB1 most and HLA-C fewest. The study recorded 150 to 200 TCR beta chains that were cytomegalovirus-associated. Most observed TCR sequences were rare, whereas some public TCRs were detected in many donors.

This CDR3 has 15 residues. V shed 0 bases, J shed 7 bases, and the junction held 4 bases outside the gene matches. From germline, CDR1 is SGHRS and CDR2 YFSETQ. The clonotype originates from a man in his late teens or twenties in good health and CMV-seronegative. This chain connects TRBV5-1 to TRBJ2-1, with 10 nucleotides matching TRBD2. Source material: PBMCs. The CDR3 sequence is CASSLGASGSNEQFF. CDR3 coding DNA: TGCGCCAGCAGCTTGGGGGCTAGCGGGAGTAATGAGCAGTTCTTC.